One and the same sample provided the 26 T cell receptor beta chains below, sequenced in a study of cytomegalovirus exposure and HLA in healthy donors. The PCR made use of 60 Vbeta and 13 Jbeta primers. The table came from immunoSEQ multiplex PCR; TCRdb's copy has only in-frame clones and leaves some out. The data show some 100,000 clones, 55% to 85% seen once. Sequenced sample: PBMCs. Source of these receptors: a young woman in good health and CMV-seropositive.

V is TRBV10-3 and J is TRBJ1-5; D perhaps matches TRBD1 (6 bases). CDR3 length: 16 amino acids. Germline CDR1 ENHRY, CDR2 SYGVKD. V was shortened by 0 bases and J by 4 bases, with 13 bases between the two germline ends. The CDR3 reads CAISESNRDVNQPQHF. For the CDR3, the DNA is TGTGCCATCAGTGAGTCCAACAGGGATGTAAATCAGCCCCAGCATTTT.

This clone was recorded a few times. This chain joins TRBV27 and TRBJ2-7, with TRBD1 matching over 9 bases. The CDR3 runs 15 residues. The ends lost 6 bases at V and 3 bases at J; junction bases unmatched: 9. Germline-derived CDR1 and CDR2 are MNHEY and SMNVEV (reference sequence). For the CDR3, the DNA is TGTGCCAGCAGCCTCCCGGGACAGGGACTCTACGAGCAGTACTTC. Translating gives CASSLPGQGLYEQYF.

In this sample, this clone turned up a few times. The rearrangement uses TRBV19 and TRBJ1-1, with D tentatively TRBD1 (6 bases). This CDR3 has 12 amino acids. Germline values: CDR1 LNHDA, CDR2 SQIVND (reference sequence). Between the trimmed V and J ends, which lost 3 bases and 7 bases, there was a span of 9 bases. In DNA form, the CDR3 reads TGTGCCAGTAGTATCGGACAGATTGAAGCTTTCTTT. Its translation: CASSIGQIEAFF.

The chain is built from TRBV27 and TRBJ1-3; D call uncertain. Between the trimmed V and J ends, which lost 0 bases and 4 bases, there was a span of 10 bases. This CDR3 contains 15 residues. Germline CDR1 is MNHEY and CDR2 is SMNVEV (reference sequence). This chain's CDR3 is CASSLSHGRGNTIYF. The CDR3 bases are TGTGCCAGCAGTTTATCGCATGGCCGCGGAAACACCATATATTTT.

The rearrangement links TRBV6-1 to TRBJ2-3; TRBD1 might be the D (6 bases). This CDR3 is 15 amino acids long. Deletions cut 8 bases from V and 0 bases from J, with 15 bases between. Germline lookup yields CDR1 MNHNS and CDR2 SASEGT. CDR3 nucleotides: TGTGCCAGCGGGAAAACAGGGTCTAGCACAGATACGCAGTATTTT. This sequence encodes CASGKTGSSTDTQYF.

This sequence joins TRBV29-1 and TRBJ2-7; 10 bases are a match to TRBD2. Germline values: CDR1 SQVTM, CDR2 ANQGSEA. V was pared by 7 bases and J by 6 bases, with 3 bases of the junction left unmatched. The CDR3 contains 11 residues. The CDR3 here is CSASGSGEQYF. The DNA of the CDR3 is TGCAGCGCTAGCGGGAGCGGCGAGCAGTACTTC.

The gene calls are TRBV4-2 and TRBJ1-2; weak D call: TRBD1 (6 bases). Trimming removed 0 bases at V and 2 bases at J, with 7 bases between. This CDR3 is built from 14 residues. Per germline, CDR1 LGHNA and CDR2 YNFKEQ. In DNA form, the CDR3 reads TGTGCCAGCAGCCAAGATACAGGGAACTATGGCTACACCTTC. Encoded protein: CASSQDTGNYGYTF.

The chain combines TRBV7-2 with TRBJ1-2; D is perhaps TRBD1 (5 bases). V was clipped by 8 bases and J by 10 bases, with 14 bases between them. The CDR3 loop spans 11 amino acids. Germline CDR1 reads SGHTA; CDR2 reads FQGNSA. CDR3 bases: TGTGCCAGCGGCCAAGCAGGGTACTACACCTTC. Protein: CASGQAGYYTF.

V and J are TRBV19 and TRBJ2-7; 8 nucleotides align to TRBD2. Trimming cost V 4 bases and J 6 bases; bases outside gene matches: 11. The CDR3 consists of 15 residues. Germline CDR1 is LNHDA and CDR2 is SQIVND (reference sequence). The CDR3 sequence: CASSTESGSRGEQYF. Here the CDR3 DNA reads TGTGCCAGTAGTACTGAAAGCGGGAGCAGGGGCGAGCAGTACTTC.

CDR3 DNA sequence: TGTGCCAGCAGCTTAGTGTCAGTCACCGGGGAGCTGTTTTTT. This codes for CASSLVSVTGELFF. This sequence joins TRBV7-9 and TRBJ2-2; D is uncertain. CDR3 size: 14 residues. CDR1 SEHNR and CDR2 FQNEAQ come from the germline V gene (reference sequence). Trimming took off 1 base at V and 4 bases at J, with 7 bases between the two ends.

This chain joins TRBV9 and TRBJ2-2, with D possibly matching TRBD1 (6 bases). Germline-derived CDR1 and CDR2 are SGDLS and YYNGEE. The CDR3 loop spans 15 amino acids. Trimming removed 0 bases at V and 5 bases at J, with 11 bases between. CDR3 residues: CASSVGGRGTGELFF. In nucleotides, the CDR3 is TGTGCCAGCAGCGTAGGGGGGCGCGGGACCGGGGAGCTGTTTTTT.

The genes are TRBV6-4 and TRBJ2-6; 12 nucleotides match TRBD1. The J segment lost 1 base and the V segment lost 0 bases, leaving 4 bases of the junction unmatched. Germline-derived CDR1 and CDR2 are MRHNA and SNTAGT. There are 19 residues in the CDR3. The CDR3: CASSDSGGQGASGANVLTF. The CDR3 coding sequence is TGTGCCAGCAGTGACTCGGGGGGACAGGGGGCATCTGGGGCCAACGTCCTGACTTTC.

V gene TRBV6-5 combines with J gene TRBJ1-2; 7 nucleotides match TRBD1. The CDR3 consists of 12 residues. The V gene's germline CDR1 is MNHEY and CDR2 SVGAGI. J was trimmed by 8 bases and V by 5 bases; bases with no gene match: 5. This CDR3 reads CASSRQGRGYTF. CDR3 nucleotides: TGTGCCAGCAGTCGACAGGGTCGGGGCTACACCTTC.

The chain links TRBV14 to TRBJ1-6; possible D gene TRBD1, 5 bases. Germline CDR1 reads SGHDN; CDR2 reads FVKESK. Trimming took off 0 bases at V and 6 bases at J, with 9 bases between the two ends. The CDR3 extends over 15 amino acids. CDR3 coding DNA: TGTGCCAGCAGCCAAGAGTGGGGGGGTAATTCACCCCTCCACTTT. Its protein is CASSQEWGGNSPLHF.

The rearrangement links TRBV19 to TRBJ2-7; TRBD1 aligns across 7 bases. Germline V gene data show CDR1 as LNHDA and CDR2 as SQIVND (reference sequence). This CDR3 has 13 amino acids. V shed 6 bases and J 4 bases; nucleotides not matched to a gene: 6. CDR3: CASSLQGQYEQYF. The CDR3, as DNA: TGTGCCAGTAGCCTACAGGGGCAGTACGAGCAGTACTTC.

Only a few counts were recorded for this clone. The chain links TRBV5-6 to TRBJ2-1; 9 nucleotides match TRBD1. The CDR3 is made up of 15 amino acids. The ends lost 4 bases at V and 10 bases at J; junction bases unmatched: 12. Germline CDR1 reads SGHDT; CDR2 reads YYEEEE. The CDR3 coding sequence is TGTGCCAGCAGCGCCCCCGGGACAGGGAGGTACGAGCAGTTCTTC. It codes for CASSAPGTGRYEQFF.

This chain connects TRBV5-4 to TRBJ2-3; D is uncertain. The CDR3 runs to 14 residues. CDR1 and CDR2 from the germline V gene are SGHNT and YYREEE (reference sequence). V shed 2 bases and J shed 2 bases, with 9 bases lying between them. As DNA, the CDR3 is TGTGCCAGCAGCTTAAATCCCTTCACAGATACGCAGTATTTT. Protein: CASSLNPFTDTQYF. The full variable domain, rest sourced from reference TRBV5-4 and TRBJ2-3, is ETGVTQSPTHLIKTRGQQVTLRCSSQSGHNTVSWYQQALGQGPQFIFQYYREEENGRGNFPPRFSGLQFPNYSSELNVNALELDDSALYLCASSLNPFTDTQYFGPGTRLTVL.

This clone was seen only once. This chain links TRBV9 with TRBJ1-1; D unclear. The ends were cut back, 4 bases at V and 5 bases at J, with 15 bases in the middle. The length of the CDR3 is 14 residues. Looked up from germline, CDR1 is SGDLS and CDR2 is YYNGEE. CDR3 sequence: CASSIGSSGTEAFF. CDR3 DNA sequence: TGTGCCAGCAGCATCGGGTCTAGTGGTACTGAAGCTTTCTTT.

The chain recombines TRBV9 with TRBJ1-1; D unresolved. In germline, CDR1 is SGDLS, CDR2 YYNGEE. The length of the CDR3 is 14 residues. Between the trimmed V and J ends, which lost 0 bases and 0 bases, there was a span of 6 bases. CDR3 bases: TGTGCCAGCAGCGTAGAAAGCCTGAACACTGAAGCTTTCTTT. It translates to CASSVESLNTEAFF.

V is TRBV13 and J is TRBJ2-7; 13 positions match TRBD2. Unmatched junction bases numbered 7, after V lost 6 bases and J lost 5 bases. Germline CDR1 PRHDT, CDR2 FYEKMQ (reference sequence). This CDR3 is 15 amino acids long. DNA of the CDR3: TGTGCCAGCAGTTCCGGAGGACTAGCGGGGGACGAGCAGTACTTC. This gives the protein CASSSGGLAGDEQYF.

The chain is built from TRBV6-5 and TRBJ2-2; the D is unclear. The CDR3 covers 14 residues. Trimming removed 4 bases at V and 0 bases at J, with 6 bases between. Per the germline V gene, CDR1 is MNHEY and CDR2 is SVGAGI. CDR3 DNA sequence: TGTGCCAGCAGTTTGACATCGAACACCGGGGAGCTGTTTTTT. Translated: CASSLTSNTGELFF.

The chain employs TRBV6-1 and TRBJ1-2; D might be TRBD1 (5 bases). The CDR3 length is 13 residues. Germline lookup yields CDR1 MNHNS and CDR2 SASEGT. V lost 0 bases and J lost 8, with 10 bases in between. The DNA for the CDR3 is TGTGCCAGCAGTGAAGCTCCAGGGTGGGGCTACACCTTC. Protein product: CASSEAPGWGYTF.

The rearrangement uses TRBV6-1 and TRBJ2-7, with TRBD1 matching over 9 bases. V was pared by 0 bases and J by 2 bases, with 5 bases of the junction left unmatched. Germline V CDR1 and CDR2: MNHNS, SASEGT. This CDR3 is 16 amino acids long. Here the CDR3 reads CASSEARGQGAYEQYF. The CDR3 DNA reads TGTGCCAGCAGTGAAGCGCGGGGACAGGGAGCCTACGAGCAGTACTTC.

Only a few counts were recorded for this clone. V usage is TRBV30 and J usage is TRBJ2-5, with 9 bases aligning to TRBD2. Per germline, CDR1 GTSNPN and CDR2 SVGIG (reference sequence). Trimming at V came to 5 bases and at J to 6 bases, leaving 7 bases not matched to a gene. The CDR3 runs to 13 residues. The CDR3 DNA reads TGTGCCTGGGCGGGGGGGGATTCGCAGACCCAGTACTTC. It codes for CAWAGGDSQTQYF.

V usage is TRBV29-1 and J usage is TRBJ2-2, with 10 bases lining up with TRBD2. Germline trimming cut 4 bases from V and 2 bases from J; bases unmatched to any gene: 10. From germline, CDR1 is SQVTM and CDR2 ANQGSEA. CDR3 length: 17 residues. DNA of the CDR3: TGCAGCGTTGGGGGGGCTAGCGGGGGCCCAAACACCGGGGAGCTGTTTTTT. Amino acids: CSVGGASGGPNTGELFF.

The chain carries TRBV9 and TRBJ2-2; D perhaps matches TRBD1 (5 bases). CDR3 size: 15 residues. Trimming stripped 4 bases from V and 6 bases from J, with 16 bases between. Looked up from germline, CDR1 is SGDLS and CDR2 is YYNGEE. CDR3 DNA: TGTGCCAGCAGCAAAGGGGTGGGCTCCCCCGGGGAGCTGTTTTTT. Protein sequence: CASSKGVGSPGELFF.